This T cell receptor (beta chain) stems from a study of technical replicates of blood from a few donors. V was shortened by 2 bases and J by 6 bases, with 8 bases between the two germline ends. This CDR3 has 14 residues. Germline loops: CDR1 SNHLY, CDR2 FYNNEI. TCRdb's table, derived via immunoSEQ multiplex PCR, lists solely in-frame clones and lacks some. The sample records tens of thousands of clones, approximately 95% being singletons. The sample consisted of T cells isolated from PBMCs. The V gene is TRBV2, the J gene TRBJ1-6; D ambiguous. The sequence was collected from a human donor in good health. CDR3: CASSEQKRNSPLHF. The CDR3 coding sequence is TGTGCCAGCAGTGAACAGAAACGTAATTCACCCCTCCACTTT.